Following are 18 T cell receptor beta chains from one sample sequenced in a study of cytomegalovirus exposure and HLA in healthy donors. The PCR was carried out with 60 Vbeta primers and 13 Jbeta primers. The data were produced by immunoSEQ multiplex PCR, yet TCRdb's version contains in-frame clones alone and is incomplete. The sample has roughly 180,000 clones; about four fifths are singletons. The material sequenced was PBMCs. The receptor source for this set is a woman aged 30 to 39 in good health and CMV-seropositive.

The V gene is TRBV9, the J gene TRBJ2-2; possible D gene TRBD2, 6 bases. Trimming removed 4 bases from V and 0 bases from J, with 16 bases in between. CDR3 length equals 17 residues. The germline CDR1 and CDR2 sequences are SGDLS and YYNGEE. The CDR3 here is CASSPINSGANTGELFF. Here the CDR3 DNA reads TGTGCCAGCAGCCCCATAAATAGCGGAGCGAACACCGGGGAGCTGTTTTTT.

This chain joins TRBV27 and TRBJ1-1, with TRBD1 identical over 7 bases. V lost 0 bases, J lost 6 bases, and 7 bases stayed unmatched. Germline loops: CDR1 MNHEY, CDR2 SMNVEV (reference sequence). CDR3 length equals 15 residues. The CDR3 DNA is TGTGCCAGCAGTTTATCCCGAGACAGGGCTGCTGAAGCTTTCTTT. It is translated as CASSLSRDRAAEAFF.

This clone was counted a single time. The chain has TRBV5-1 and TRBJ2-5; 7 bases match TRBD2. The CDR3 has 15 amino acids. V shed 4 bases and J 5 bases; nucleotides not matched to a gene: 11. The germline V gene has CDR1 SGHRS and CDR2 YFSETQ. In DNA form, the CDR3 reads TGCGCCAGCAGCGGCCGGGACTCCGGGGGGGAGACCCAGTACTTC. It is translated as CASSGRDSGGETQYF.

The genes are TRBV10-2 and TRBJ1-1, with D possibly matching TRBD1 (5 bases). From germline, CDR1 is WSHSY and CDR2 SAAADI. Trimming left V 7 bases short and J 3 bases short, with 12 bases between. This CDR3 region has 13 residues. CDR3 protein: CASKRQTYTEAFF. CDR3 bases: TGCGCCAGCAAAAGACAGACCTACACTGAAGCTTTCTTT.

The chain joins TRBV18 to TRBJ2-3, with D possibly matching TRBD2 (5 bases). Germline loops: CDR1 KGHSH, CDR2 LQKENI. V was trimmed by 3 bases and J by 2 bases, leaving 9 bases between them. The CDR3 length is 14 residues. CDR3 nucleotides: TGTGCCAGCTCACCGAGCGGCGCCACAGATACGCAGTATTTT. Translating gives CASSPSGATDTQYF.

The rearrangement joins TRBV5-6 to TRBJ2-5; the D gene is possibly TRBD2 (5 bases). Germline CDR1 is SGHDT and CDR2 is YYEEEE. The CDR3 sequence is 14 residues long. V lost 1 base to trimming and J lost 4 bases, with 11 bases between them. The CDR3 sequence is CASSLSTTRETQYF. The DNA of the CDR3 is TGTGCCAGCAGCTTGTCGACTACCCGAGAGACCCAGTACTTC. Combining the CDR3 with reference TRBV5-6 and TRBJ2-5 gives the whole variable domain DAGVTQSPTHLIKTRGQQVTLRCSPKSGHDTVSWYQQALGQGPQFIFQYYEEEERQRGNFPDRFSGHQFPNYSSELNVNALLLGDSALYLCASSLSTTRETQYFGPGTRLLVL.

V usage is TRBV7-2 and J usage is TRBJ1-2, with TRBD1 identical over 9 bases. V trimming: 5 bases; J trimming: 4 bases; junction bases outside the gene matches: 8. The CDR3 length is 15 residues. From germline, CDR1 is SGHTA and CDR2 FQGNSA. The CDR3 region is CASSPAGTGSYGYTF. The CDR3 DNA sequence: TGTGCCAGCAGCCCGGCCGGGACAGGGTCCTATGGCTACACCTTC.

The chain employs TRBV2 and TRBJ1-2; perhaps TRBD1 as D (5 bases). V lost 4 bases and J 7 bases, leaving 16 bases between the germline ends. Germline CDR1 and CDR2: SNHLY and FYNNEI. CDR3 size: 14 residues. The CDR3 nucleotides are TGTGCCAGCAGTGTAAAACGACAGAGCTCTGGCTACACCTTC. Translating gives CASSVKRQSSGYTF. Based on the CDR3 plus reference TRBV2 and TRBJ1-2, the full variable domain is EPEVTQTPSHQVTQMGQEVILRCVPISNHLYFYWYRQILGQKVEFLVSFYNNEISEKSEIFDDQFSVERPDGSNFTLKIRSTKLEDSAMYFCASSVKRQSSGYTFGSGTRLTVV.

J is TRBJ2-1 and V is TRBV29-1; 10 bases fit TRBD2. This CDR3 is built from 15 residues. Germline CDR1 SQVTM, CDR2 ANQGSEA. With V trimmed by 2 bases and J by 8 bases, 9 bases remained unmatched. The CDR3 coding sequence is TGCAGCGTTGAAATCACACTAGCGGGAAAGGATGAGCAGTTCTTC. Its protein is CSVEITLAGKDEQFF.

A single count supports this clone. The CDR3: CASSIDPLTGDTDTQYF. The CDR3 DNA sequence: TGTGCCAGTAGTATAGATCCCCTAACAGGAGACACAGATACGCAGTATTTT. The chain combines TRBV19 with TRBJ2-3; D is perhaps TRBD1 (5 bases). V lost 0 bases and J 2 bases, leaving 15 bases between the germline ends. Germline-derived CDR1 and CDR2 are LNHDA and SQIVND (reference sequence). The CDR3 has 17 residues.

The rearrangement uses TRBV2 and TRBJ2-7; the D gene is possibly TRBD1 (7 bases). The germline CDR1 and CDR2 sequences are SNHLY and FYNNEI. The CDR3 sequence is 14 residues long. Trimming took 6 bases from V and 4 from J, leaving 16 bases between them. The chain's CDR3 is CASSLEGAGYEQYF. The CDR3 nucleotides read TGTGCCAGCAGCTTGGAGGGGGCGGGGTACGAGCAGTACTTC.

V usage is TRBV21-1 and J usage is TRBJ2-1; the table gives TRBD2 as D, unverified against the DNA. TRBV21-1 is termed a pseudogene. The CDR3 contains 14 residues. CDR3 amino acids: CAGRLAGARNEQFF. The CDR3 nucleotides are TGTGCCGGAAGACTAGCGGGAGCGCGGAATGAGCAGTTCTTC.

The chain carries TRBV15 and TRBJ1-1, with D perhaps TRBD1 (5 bases). CDR1 is LNHNV, CDR2 YYDKDF, per germline (reference sequence). The CDR3 is 17 amino acids. Trimming stripped 0 bases from V and 4 bases from J, with 18 bases between. The CDR3 DNA follows: TGTGCCACCAGCAGAGATACCAGGATAGGGGAGGTCACTGAAGCTTTCTTT. Protein sequence: CATSRDTRIGEVTEAFF. Filled out from reference TRBV15 and TRBJ1-1, the complete variable domain reads DAMVIQNPRYQVTQFGKPVTLSCSQTLNHNVMYWYQQKSSQAPKLLFHYYDKDFNNEADTPDNFQSRRPNTSFCFLDIRSPGLGDTAMYLCATSRDTRIGEVTEAFFGQGTRLTVV.

This clone was picked up a small number of times. The CDR3 reads CASSRQEGTEAFF. CDR3 coding DNA: TGTGCCAGCAGTAGGCAGGAGGGGACTGAAGCTTTCTTT. J is TRBJ1-1 and V is TRBV6-5; a weak D match, TRBD1 (5 bases). The V gene's germline CDR1 is MNHEY and CDR2 SVGAGI. There are 13 residues in the CDR3. The V end lost 5 bases, the J end lost 5 bases, and 12 bases lay between the germline ends.

The genes are TRBV27 and TRBJ1-4, with 7 bases lining up with TRBD1. The CDR3 sequence is 15 residues long. CDR1 MNHEY and CDR2 SMNVEV come from the germline V gene (reference sequence). Unmatched junction bases numbered 4, after V lost 6 bases and J lost 0 bases. The CDR3 sequence: CASRPGTATNEKLFF. The CDR3 DNA sequence: TGTGCCAGCAGGCCCGGGACAGCAACTAATGAAAAACTGTTTTTT.

The V and J genes are TRBV5-1 and TRBJ2-7, with D perhaps TRBD2 (5 bases). This CDR3 is built from 16 residues. The germline CDR1 and CDR2 sequences are SGHRS and YFSETQ. V dropped 0 bases and J dropped 2 bases, with 15 bases sitting between them. CDR3 in DNA: TGCGCCAGCAGCTTGGGAGGCGGGCCGGAAACCTACGAGCAGTACTTC. Translating it yields CASSLGGGPETYEQYF.

This clone was seen only a few times. This sequence joins TRBV19 and TRBJ2-1; 12 bases agree with TRBD2. In germline, CDR1 is LNHDA, CDR2 SQIVND (reference sequence). With 4 bases clipped from V and 8 bases from J, the junction kept 6 bases outside the gene matches. This CDR3 is 15 amino acids long. CDR3 bases: TGTGCCAGTAGTACAGGACTAGCGGGAAGGTATGAGCAGTTCTTC. It encodes CASSTGLAGRYEQFF.

This chain's CDR3 is CASRLLASSTDTQYF. CDR3 in DNA: TGTGCCAGCAGACTTCTAGCGTCTAGCACAGATACGCAGTATTTT. V is TRBV6-4 and J is TRBJ2-3; D may be TRBD2 (6 bases). The CDR3 is 15 residues long. Trimming took 6 bases from V and 0 from J, leaving 13 bases between them. Germline V gene data show CDR1 as MRHNA and CDR2 as SNTAGT.